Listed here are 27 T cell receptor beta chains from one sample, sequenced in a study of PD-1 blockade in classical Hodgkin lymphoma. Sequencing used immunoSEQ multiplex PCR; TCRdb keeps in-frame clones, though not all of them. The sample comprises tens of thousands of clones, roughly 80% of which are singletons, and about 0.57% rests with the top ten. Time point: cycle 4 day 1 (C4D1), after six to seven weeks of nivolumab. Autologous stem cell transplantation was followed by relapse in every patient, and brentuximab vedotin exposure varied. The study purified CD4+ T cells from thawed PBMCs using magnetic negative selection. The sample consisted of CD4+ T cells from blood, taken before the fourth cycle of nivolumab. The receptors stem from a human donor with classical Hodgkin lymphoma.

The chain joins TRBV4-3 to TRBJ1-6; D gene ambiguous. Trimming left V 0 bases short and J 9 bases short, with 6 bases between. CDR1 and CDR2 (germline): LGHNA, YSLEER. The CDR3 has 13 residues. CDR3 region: CASSQESGSPLHF. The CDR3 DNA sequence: TGCGCCAGCAGCCAAGAGAGCGGTTCACCCCTCCACTTT.

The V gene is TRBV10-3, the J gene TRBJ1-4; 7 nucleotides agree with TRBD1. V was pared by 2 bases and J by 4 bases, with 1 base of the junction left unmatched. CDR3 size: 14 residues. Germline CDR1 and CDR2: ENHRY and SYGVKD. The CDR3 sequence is CAISETGVNEKLFF. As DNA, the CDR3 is TGTGCCATCAGTGAGACAGGGGTTAATGAAAAACTGTTTTTT.

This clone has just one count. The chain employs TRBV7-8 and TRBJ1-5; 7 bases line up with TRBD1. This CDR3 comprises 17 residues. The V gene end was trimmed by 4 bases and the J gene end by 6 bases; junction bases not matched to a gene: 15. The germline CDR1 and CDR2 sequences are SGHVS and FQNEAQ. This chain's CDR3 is CASSSPPTGLDSQPQHF. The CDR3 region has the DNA TGTGCCAGCAGCTCACCCCCGACAGGGTTAGATAGTCAGCCCCAGCATTTT.

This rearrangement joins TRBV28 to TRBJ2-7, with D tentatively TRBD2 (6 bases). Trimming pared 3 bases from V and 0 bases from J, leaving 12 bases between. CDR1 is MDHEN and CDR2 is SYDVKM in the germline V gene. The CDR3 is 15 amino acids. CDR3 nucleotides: TGTGCCAGCAGTTTCTCGGGAGCGAGCTCCTACGAGCAGTACTTC. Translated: CASSFSGASSYEQYF.

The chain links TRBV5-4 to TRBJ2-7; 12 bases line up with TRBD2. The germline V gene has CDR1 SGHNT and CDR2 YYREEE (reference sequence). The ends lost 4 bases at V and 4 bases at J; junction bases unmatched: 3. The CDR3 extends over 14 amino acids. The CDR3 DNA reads TGTGCCAGCAGCCCTAGCGGGGGGGCTTACGAGCAGTACTTC. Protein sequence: CASSPSGGAYEQYF. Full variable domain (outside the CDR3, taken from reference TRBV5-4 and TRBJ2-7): ETGVTQSPTHLIKTRGQQVTLRCSSQSGHNTVSWYQQALGQGPQFIFQYYREEENGRGNFPPRFSGLQFPNYSSELNVNALELDDSALYLCASSPSGGAYEQYFGPGTRLTVT.

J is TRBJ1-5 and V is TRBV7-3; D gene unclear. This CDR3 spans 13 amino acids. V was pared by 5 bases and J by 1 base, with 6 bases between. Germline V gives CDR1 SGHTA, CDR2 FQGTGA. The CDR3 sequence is CASSPDSNQPQHF. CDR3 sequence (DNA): TGTGCCAGCAGCCCGGACAGCAATCAGCCCCAGCATTTT.

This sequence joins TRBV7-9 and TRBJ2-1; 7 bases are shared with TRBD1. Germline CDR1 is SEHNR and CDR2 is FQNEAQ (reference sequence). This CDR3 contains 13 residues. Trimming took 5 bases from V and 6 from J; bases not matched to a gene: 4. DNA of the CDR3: TGTGCCAGCAGCACATACAGGGGCAATGAGCAGTTCTTC. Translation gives CASSTYRGNEQFF.

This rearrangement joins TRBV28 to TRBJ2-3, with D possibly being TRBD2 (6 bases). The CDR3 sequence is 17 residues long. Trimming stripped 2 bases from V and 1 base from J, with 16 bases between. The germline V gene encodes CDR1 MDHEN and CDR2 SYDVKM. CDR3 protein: CASSLNVNGGGTDTQYF. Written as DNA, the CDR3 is TGTGCCAGCAGTTTAAATGTAAACGGGGGTGGCACAGATACGCAGTATTTT.

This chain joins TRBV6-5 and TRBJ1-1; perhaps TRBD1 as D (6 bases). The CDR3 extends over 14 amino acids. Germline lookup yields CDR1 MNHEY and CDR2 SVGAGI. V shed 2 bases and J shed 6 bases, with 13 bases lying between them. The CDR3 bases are TGTGCCAGCAGTTACGGGCGAGGGGGGGCTGAAGCTTTCTTT. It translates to CASSYGRGGAEAFF.

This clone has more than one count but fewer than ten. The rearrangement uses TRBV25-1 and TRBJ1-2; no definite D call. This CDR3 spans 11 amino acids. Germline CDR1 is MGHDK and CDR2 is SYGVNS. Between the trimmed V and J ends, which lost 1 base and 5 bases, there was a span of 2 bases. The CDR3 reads CASSESYGYTF. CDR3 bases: TGTGCCAGCAGTGAATCGTATGGCTACACCTTC.

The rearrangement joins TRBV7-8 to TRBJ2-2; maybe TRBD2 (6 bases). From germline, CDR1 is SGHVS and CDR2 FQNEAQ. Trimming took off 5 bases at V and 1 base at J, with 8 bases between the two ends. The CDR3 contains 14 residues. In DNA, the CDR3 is TGTGCCAGCAGCCACGGGAGGAACACCGGGGAGCTGTTTTTT. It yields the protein CASSHGRNTGELFF.

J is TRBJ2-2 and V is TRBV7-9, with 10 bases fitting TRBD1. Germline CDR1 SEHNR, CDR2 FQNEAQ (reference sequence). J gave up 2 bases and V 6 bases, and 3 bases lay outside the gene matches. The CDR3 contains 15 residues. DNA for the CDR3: TGTGCCAGCAGGAGGGACAGGGGTAACACCGGGGAGCTGTTTTTT. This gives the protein CASRRDRGNTGELFF.

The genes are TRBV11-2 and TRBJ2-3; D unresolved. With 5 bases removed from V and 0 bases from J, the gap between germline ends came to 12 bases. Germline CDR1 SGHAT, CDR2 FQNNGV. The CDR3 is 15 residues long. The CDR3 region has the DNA TGTGCCAGCAGCCCCCGACCCAGTAGCACAGATACGCAGTATTTT. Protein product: CASSPRPSSTDTQYF.

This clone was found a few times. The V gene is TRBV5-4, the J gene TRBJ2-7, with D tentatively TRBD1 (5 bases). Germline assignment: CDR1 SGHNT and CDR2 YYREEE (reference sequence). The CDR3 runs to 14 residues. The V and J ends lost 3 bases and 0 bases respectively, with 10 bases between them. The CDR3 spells CASSYGHNSYEQYF. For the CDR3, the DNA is TGTGCCAGCAGCTACGGACACAACTCCTACGAGCAGTACTTC.

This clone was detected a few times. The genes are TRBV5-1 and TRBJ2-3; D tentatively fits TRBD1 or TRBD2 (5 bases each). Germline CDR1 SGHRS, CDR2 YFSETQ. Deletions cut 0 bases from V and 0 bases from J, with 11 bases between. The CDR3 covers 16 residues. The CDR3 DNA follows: TGCGCCAGCAGCTTGGGTGGGGGTTACAGCACAGATACGCAGTATTTT. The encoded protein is CASSLGGGYSTDTQYF.

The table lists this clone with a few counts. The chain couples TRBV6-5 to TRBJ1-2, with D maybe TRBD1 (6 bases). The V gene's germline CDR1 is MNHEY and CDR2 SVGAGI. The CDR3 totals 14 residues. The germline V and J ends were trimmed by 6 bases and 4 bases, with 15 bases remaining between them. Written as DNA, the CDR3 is TGTGCCAGCAGGCCCGTGACAGGTACCTATGGCTACACCTTC. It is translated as CASRPVTGTYGYTF.

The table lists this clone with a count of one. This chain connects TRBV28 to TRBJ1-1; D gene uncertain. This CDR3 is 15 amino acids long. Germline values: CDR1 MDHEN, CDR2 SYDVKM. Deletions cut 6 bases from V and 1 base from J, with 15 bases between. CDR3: CASSISVGWNTEAFF. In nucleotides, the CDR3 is TGTGCCAGCAGCATCTCCGTGGGATGGAACACTGAAGCTTTCTTT. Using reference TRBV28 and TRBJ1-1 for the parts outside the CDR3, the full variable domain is DVKVTQSSRYLVKRTGEKVFLECVQDMDHENMFWYRQDPGLGLRLIYFSYDVKMKEKGDIPEGYSVSREKKERFSLILESASTNQTSMYLCASSISVGWNTEAFFGQGTRLTVV.

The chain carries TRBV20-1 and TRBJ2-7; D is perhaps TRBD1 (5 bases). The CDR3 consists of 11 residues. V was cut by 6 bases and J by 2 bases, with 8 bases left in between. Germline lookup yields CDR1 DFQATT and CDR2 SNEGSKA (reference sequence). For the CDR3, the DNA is TGCAGTGCCACAGGAACCTACGAGCAGTACTTC. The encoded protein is CSATGTYEQYF.

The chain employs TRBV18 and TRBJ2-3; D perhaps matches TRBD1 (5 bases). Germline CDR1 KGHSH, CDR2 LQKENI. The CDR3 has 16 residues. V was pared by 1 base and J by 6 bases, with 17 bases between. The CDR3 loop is CASSPLLKGSRDTQYF. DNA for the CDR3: TGTGCCAGCTCACCACTACTTAAGGGGTCCAGGGATACGCAGTATTTT.

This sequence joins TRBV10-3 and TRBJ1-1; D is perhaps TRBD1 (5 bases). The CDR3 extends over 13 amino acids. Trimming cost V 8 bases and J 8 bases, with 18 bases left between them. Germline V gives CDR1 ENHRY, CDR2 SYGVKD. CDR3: CAIGNNDRPEAFF. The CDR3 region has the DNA TGTGCCATCGGCAATAACGACAGACCCGAAGCTTTCTTT.

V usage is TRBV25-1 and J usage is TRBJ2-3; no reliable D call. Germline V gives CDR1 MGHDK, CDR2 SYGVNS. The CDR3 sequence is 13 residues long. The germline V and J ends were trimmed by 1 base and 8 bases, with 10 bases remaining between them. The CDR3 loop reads CASSEFGRVTQYF. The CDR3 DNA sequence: TGTGCCAGCAGTGAATTCGGTAGGGTTACGCAGTATTTT.

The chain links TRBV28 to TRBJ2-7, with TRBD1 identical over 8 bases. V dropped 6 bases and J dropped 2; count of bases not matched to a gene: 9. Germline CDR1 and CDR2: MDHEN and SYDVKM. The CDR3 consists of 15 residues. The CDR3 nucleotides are TGTGCCAGCAGAAGTTGGGACAGGCCCCCCTACGAGCAGTACTTC. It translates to CASRSWDRPPYEQYF.

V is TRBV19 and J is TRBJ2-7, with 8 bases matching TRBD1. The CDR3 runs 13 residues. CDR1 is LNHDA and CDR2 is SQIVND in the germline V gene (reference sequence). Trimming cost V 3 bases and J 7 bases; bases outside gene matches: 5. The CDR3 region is CASSIGQGREQYF. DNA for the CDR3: TGTGCCAGTAGTATTGGACAGGGCCGGGAGCAGTACTTC.

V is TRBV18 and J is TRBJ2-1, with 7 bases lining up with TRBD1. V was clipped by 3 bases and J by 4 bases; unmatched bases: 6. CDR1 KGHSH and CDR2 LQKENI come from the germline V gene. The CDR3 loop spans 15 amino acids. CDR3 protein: CASSPTGTVYNEQFF. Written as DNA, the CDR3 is TGTGCCAGCTCACCGACCGGGACAGTATACAATGAGCAGTTCTTC.

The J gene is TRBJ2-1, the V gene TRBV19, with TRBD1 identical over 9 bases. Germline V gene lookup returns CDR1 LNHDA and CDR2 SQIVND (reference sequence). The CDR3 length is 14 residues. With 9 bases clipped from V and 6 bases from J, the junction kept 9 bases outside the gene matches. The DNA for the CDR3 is TGTGCCAGCCGAGACAGGGGGAGGAGCAATGAGCAGTTCTTC. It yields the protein CASRDRGRSNEQFF.

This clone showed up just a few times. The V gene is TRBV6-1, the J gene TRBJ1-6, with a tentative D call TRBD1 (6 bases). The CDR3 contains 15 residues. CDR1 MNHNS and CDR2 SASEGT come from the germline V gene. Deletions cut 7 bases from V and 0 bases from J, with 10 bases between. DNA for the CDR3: TGTGCCAGCATTCGACAGGCCTCCTATAATTCACCCCTCCACTTT. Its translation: CASIRQASYNSPLHF.

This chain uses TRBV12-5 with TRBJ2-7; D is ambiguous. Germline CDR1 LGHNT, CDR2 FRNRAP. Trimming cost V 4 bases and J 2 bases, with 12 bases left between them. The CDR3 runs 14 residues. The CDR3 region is CASGSPPAPYEQYF. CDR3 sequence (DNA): TGTGCTAGTGGTTCACCCCCCGCCCCCTACGAGCAGTACTTC.